The rows below give T cell receptor beta chains drawn from one sample of a study of CD8+ T cells in alopecia areata. Profiling relied on immunoSEQ multiplex PCR, and the TCRdb table lists in-frame clones only, not all of them. The profile shows under 30,000 clones, roughly half of them singletons. Source material: NKG2D-high CD8+ T cells sorted from blood. All receptors derive from a human donor with alopecia areata. CDR3s leave out the opening cysteine and the closing phenylalanine or tryptophan. The order of the fields is V gene, J gene, CDR3 protein.

v_call: TRBV21-1
j_call: TRBJ2-7
cdr3_aa: ASTLGALADSYEQY

v_call: TRBV15
j_call: TRBJ1-2
cdr3_aa: ATSRGWTGGEYGYT

v_call: TRBV4-1
j_call: TRBJ2-3
cdr3_aa: ASSQDLQLTSTDTQY

v_call: TRBV27
j_call: TRBJ1-2
cdr3_aa: ASSLGTGTGYT

v_call: TRBV27
j_call: TRBJ2-2
cdr3_aa: ASSLFIPNTGELF

v_call: TRBV2
j_call: TRBJ2-1
cdr3_aa: ARPVDNSGSGYNEQF

v_call: TRBV28
j_call: TRBJ2-7
cdr3_aa: ASSFTEGSH

v_call: TRBV6-5
j_call: TRBJ2-5
cdr3_aa: ASSYSIRGQETQY

v_call: TRBV28
j_call: TRBJ2-1
cdr3_aa: ATQPRGAGNEQF

v_call: TRBV5-1
j_call: TRBJ1-1
cdr3_aa: ASSLVPDRVFGAF

v_call: TRBV7-2
j_call: TRBJ2-1
cdr3_aa: ASSPAWNEQF

v_call: TRBV19
j_call: TRBJ2-3
cdr3_aa: ASGTRVGTDTQY

v_call: TRBV5-1
j_call: TRBJ2-1
cdr3_aa: ASSLPASDEQF

v_call: TRBV4-1
j_call: TRBJ2-7
cdr3_aa: ASSQVRGLYEQY

v_call: TRBV5-1
j_call: TRBJ2-2
cdr3_aa: ASSWNTGELF

v_call: TRBV2
j_call: TRBJ2-1
cdr3_aa: ASSVLAGYSYNEQF

v_call: TRBV27
j_call: TRBJ2-3
cdr3_aa: ASSLSVGYVTTDTQY